Below, 21 T cell receptor beta chains from the same sample are listed, as sequenced in a study of T cells in Graves' hyperthyroidism and ophthalmopathy. From RNA transcripts, TCR beta CDR3 regions were amplified. First-round RT-PCR of the TCR CDR3 relied on the HTBI primer set. Each CDR3 protein is one row after TCRdb ran MiXCR on the multiplex PCR reads. The sample lists about 500,000 distinct CDR3 sequences, 40% to 50% occurring once. Material for sequencing was peripheral blood or thyroid tissue (not recorded which). The receptors here all came from an adult woman with Graves' disease, either hyperthyroidism or ophthalmopathy (not recorded which).

V gene TRBV20-1 combines with J gene TRBJ1-2; tentatively, D is TRBD1 (5 bases). Germline V gene data show CDR1 as DFQATT and CDR2 as SNEGSKA (reference sequence). V was trimmed by 5 bases and J by 8 bases, leaving 12 bases between them. The CDR3 runs 11 residues. Here the CDR3 DNA reads TGCAGTGCTGCTGGGGCGAGGGGCTACACCTTC. It encodes CSAAGARGYTF.

The chain links TRBV6-4 to TRBJ1-2, with a possible D match to TRBD1 (5 bases). Germline CDR1 reads MRHNA; CDR2 reads SNTAGT. Trimming cost V 1 base and J 7 bases, with 10 bases left between them. This CDR3 has 13 residues. The CDR3 DNA is TGTGCCAGCAGTGACTTTGGGACCGTTGGCTACACCTTC. Residues: CASSDFGTVGYTF.

The V call is TRBV24-1, the J call TRBJ1-1; D uncertain. CDR1 KGHDR and CDR2 SFDVKD come from the germline V gene. The CDR3 has 12 amino acids. Between the trimmed V and J ends, which lost 4 bases and 4 bases, there was a span of 6 bases. CDR3 in amino acids: CATSDESTEAFF. In DNA, the CDR3 is TGTGCCACCAGTGACGAGAGCACTGAAGCTTTCTTT.

This clonotype was found a few times. The chain uses TRBV24-1 and TRBJ1-1, with 7 bases that match TRBD1. The CDR3 is made up of 15 amino acids. The trim removed 4 bases at V and 1 base at J, leaving 5 bases unmatched. The V gene's germline CDR1 is KGHDR and CDR2 SFDVKD. The CDR3 DNA reads TGTGCCACCAGTGAGGCCGGGACAGCGAACACTGAAGCTTTCTTT. It codes for CATSEAGTANTEAFF.

This clonotype was detected only a few times. The J gene is TRBJ1-1, the V gene TRBV7-9; D uncertain. Trimming cost V 6 bases and J 7 bases, with 12 bases left between them. The CDR3 extends over 12 amino acids. CDR1 SEHNR and CDR2 FQNEAQ come from the germline V gene (reference sequence). This CDR3 is CASRSREFEAFF. The CDR3, as DNA: TGTGCCAGCAGAAGTAGGGAGTTTGAAGCTTTCTTT.

The chain combines TRBV7-2 with TRBJ2-7, with TRBD2 identical over 8 bases. V shed 0 bases, J shed 4 bases, and the junction held 2 bases outside the gene matches. CDR3 length: 14 residues. Germline CDR1 and CDR2: SGHTA and FQGNSA. CDR3: CASSLASGKYEQYF. CDR3 DNA: TGTGCCAGCAGCTTAGCTAGCGGGAAGTACGAGCAGTACTTC.

The genes are TRBV9 and TRBJ2-7, with 8 positions matching TRBD2. Germline V gene lookup returns CDR1 SGDLS and CDR2 YYNGEE. The CDR3 runs to 15 residues. V gave up 3 bases and J gave up 2 bases; unmatched junction bases: 7. The CDR3 is CASSETSGMTYEQYF. The CDR3, as DNA: TGTGCCAGCAGCGAAACTAGCGGAATGACCTACGAGCAGTACTTC.

Remarks on this clonotype: With a much larger clone just one base away, this may be a read error. The V call is TRBV7-3, the J call TRBJ2-7; D gene ambiguous. This CDR3 spans 18 amino acids. In germline, CDR1 is SGHTA, CDR2 FQGTGA. Trimming shortened V by 1 base and J by 3 bases, and 22 bases separated the two germline ends. The CDR3 bases are TGTGCCAGCAGCTTAAGACGGCCGGAGAGCCGCCCCTTCTACGAGCAGTACTTC. As protein: CASSLRRPESRPFYEQYF.

The rearrangement uses TRBV7-7 and TRBJ2-5, with 7 bases lining up with TRBD2. The CDR3 contains 14 residues. V shed 5 bases, J shed 1 base, and the junction held 4 bases outside the gene matches. Germline-derived CDR1 and CDR2 are SSHAT and FNYEAQ (reference sequence). The CDR3 protein is CASSRAGIQETQYF. The DNA for the CDR3 is TGTGCCAGCAGCAGAGCGGGGATCCAAGAGACCCAGTACTTC.

This clonotype was observed at least ten times. The chain uses TRBV19 and TRBJ2-2; either TRBD1 or TRBD2 may supply D (5 bases each). The germline CDR1 and CDR2 sequences are LNHDA and SQIVND (reference sequence). V was shortened by 7 bases and J by 0 bases, with 12 bases between the two germline ends. This CDR3 has 15 amino acids. CDR3 DNA: TGTGCCAGTACTGGGACGTACGCGAACACCGGGGAGCTGTTTTTT. It translates to CASTGTYANTGELFF.

The chain carries TRBV29-1 and TRBJ1-4; TRBD1 agrees at 10 bases. The J segment lost 7 bases and the V segment lost 7 bases, leaving 9 bases of the junction unmatched. The CDR3 extends over 14 amino acids. Germline CDR1 and CDR2: SQVTM and ANQGSEA. In nucleotides, the CDR3 is TGCAGCGCACGAGACAGGGGGCGAAGTGAAAAACTGTTTTTT. Translated, it gives CSARDRGRSEKLFF.

This clonotype was observed a few times. V is TRBV15 and J is TRBJ1-1; D perhaps matches TRBD1 (6 bases). The CDR3 totals 14 residues. The germline V gene has CDR1 LNHNV and CDR2 YYDKDF (reference sequence). The ends were cut back, 0 bases at V and 7 bases at J, with 12 bases in the middle. In DNA, the CDR3 is TGTGCCACCAGCAGAGATAAAGGGACAAATGAAGCTTTCTTT. Amino acid sequence: CATSRDKGTNEAFF. Variable domain in full (rest from reference TRBV15 and TRBJ1-1): DAMVIQNPRYQVTQFGKPVTLSCSQTLNHNVMYWYQQKSSQAPKLLFHYYDKDFNNEADTPDNFQSRRPNTSFCFLDIRSPGLGDTAMYLCATSRDKGTNEAFFGQGTRLTVV.

The chain couples TRBV29-1 to TRBJ2-2, with 9 bases aligning to TRBD1. Germline values: CDR1 SQVTM, CDR2 ANQGSEA. The CDR3 consists of 15 residues. V lost 5 bases to trimming and J lost 6 bases; unmatched junction nucleotides: 10. The CDR3 is CSVSLQTGGAGELFF. The CDR3, as DNA: TGCAGCGTTTCTCTCCAGACAGGGGGTGCCGGGGAGCTGTTTTTT.

The table lists this clonotype with a count of one. The chain has TRBV10-3 and TRBJ1-2; 9 nucleotides align to TRBD1. V shed 11 bases and J 3 bases; nucleotides not matched to a gene: 7. CDR1 ENHRY and CDR2 SYGVKD come from the germline V gene. The CDR3 loop spans 13 amino acids. This chain's CDR3 is CAVGDREDYGYTF. The CDR3 DNA sequence: TGTGCCGTAGGGGACAGGGAGGACTATGGCTACACCTTC.

The genes are TRBV10-1 and TRBJ2-5; unclear D gene. Germline V gene sequence: CDR1 WNHNN, CDR2 SYGVQD (reference sequence). V gave up 3 bases and J gave up 2 bases, with 7 bases separating them. CDR3 length: 13 residues. CDR3 region: CASSERSQETQYF. CDR3 DNA: TGCGCCAGCAGTGAAAGATCTCAAGAGACCCAGTACTTC.

In this sample, this clonotype turned up many times. The CDR3 coding sequence is TGTGCCAGCAGCCAGACAGGGTACCAAGAGACCCAGTACTTC. Translation: CASSQTGYQETQYF. This chain links TRBV5-8 with TRBJ2-5; 7 bases fit TRBD1. CDR3 size: 14 residues. Germline values: CDR1 SGHTS, CDR2 YDEGEE. V shed 4 bases, J shed 0 bases, and the junction held 3 bases outside the gene matches.

The chain employs TRBV5-1 and TRBJ1-2, with D perhaps matching TRBD1 (6 bases). The CDR3 is made up of 14 amino acids. Trimming removed 0 bases at V and 8 bases at J, with 14 bases between. Germline CDR1 and CDR2: SGHRS and YFSETQ. In nucleotides, the CDR3 is TGCGCCAGCAGCTTGGTACAGGGTCCTAACGGCTACACCTTC. Residues: CASSLVQGPNGYTF.

The chain couples TRBV29-1 to TRBJ1-2, with D possibly being TRBD1 (6 bases). The CDR3 runs 14 residues. CDR1 and CDR2 (germline): SQVTM, ANQGSEA. Trimming stripped 4 bases from V and 4 bases from J, with 16 bases between. CDR3: CSVAKEAGAYGYTF. The CDR3 coding sequence is TGCAGCGTTGCAAAGGAGGCAGGGGCCTATGGCTACACCTTC.

The chain couples TRBV6-5 to TRBJ2-6; possibly TRBD1 for D (5 bases). The germline CDR1 and CDR2 sequences are MNHEY and SVGAGI. CDR3 length: 16 residues. With 6 bases removed from V and 0 bases from J, the gap between germline ends came to 12 bases. DNA for the CDR3: TGTGCCAGCAGCTCCCGACAGTACTCTGGGGCCAACGTCCTGACTTTC. Translating it yields CASSSRQYSGANVLTF.

This chain connects TRBV12-3 or TRBV12-4 to TRBJ1-4; TRBD1 aligns across 8 bases. The CDR3 covers 14 residues. Trimming took 5 bases from V and 3 from J; bases not matched to a gene: 2. The CDR3, as DNA: TGTGCCAGCAGTACGGACAGGGCTAATGAAAAACTGTTTTTT. Amino acid sequence: CASSTDRANEKLFF.

This rearrangement joins TRBV30 to TRBJ2-2; the D gene is possibly TRBD1 (5 bases). CDR1 and CDR2 from the germline V gene are GTSNPN and SVGIG (reference sequence). The CDR3 spans 14 residues. V was cut by 0 bases and J by 7 bases, with 12 bases left in between. In DNA form, the CDR3 reads TGTGCCTGGAGTGTCATGGGGCAGTTCGGGGAGCTGTTTTTT. Amino acids: CAWSVMGQFGELFF.